This TCR beta chain was found in a study of blood T cell repertoires in COVID-19. The CDR3 contains 15 residues. Germline values: CDR1 KGHSH, CDR2 LQKENI. J was trimmed by 0 bases and V by 3 bases; bases with no gene match: 1. In the authors' methods: By means of reference gene primer amplification, nucleated cell counts were estimated. Profiled with immunoSEQ multiplex PCR; TCRdb holds only in-frame clones, not every one. D and trimming were read from the DNA, whereas the V and J calls and clone size are those reported in that table. The sample has approximately 89,000 clones, approximately 86% seen once.

The rearrangement uses TRBV18 and TRBJ2-2; 7 bases are a match to TRBD2. The sequencing input was peripheral blood. The receptor comes from a woman in her sixties or seventies with active or convalescent COVID-19. The CDR3 is CASSPGLSNTGELFF. CDR3 in DNA: TGTGCCAGCTCACCGGGACTATCGAACACCGGGGAGCTGTTTTTT.